The rows below give T cell receptor beta chains drawn from one sample of a study of cytomegalovirus exposure and HLA in healthy donors. Sequencing used immunoSEQ multiplex PCR; TCRdb keeps in-frame clones, though not all of them. This table has about 170,000 clones, roughly 88% appearing once. Material: PBMCs. The receptors shown here come from a boy aged 2 to 10 in good health and CMV-seronegative. The CDR3 runs from the conserved cysteine through the conserved F or W. Each record gives: CDR3 DNA, CDR3 protein, clone size, V gene, D gene, J gene. D genes are given only for firm matches. Clone size appears in some rows only: once, few, many, or a class for an expanded clone.

CDR3nt: TGTGCCAGCAGTCCCTACCGGGGGGGAACATTAGGCGGCTACACCTTC
CDR3aa: CASSPYRGGTLGGYTF
abundance: -
v_gene: TRBV27
d_gene: -
j_gene: TRBJ1-2

CDR3nt: TGTGCCAGCAGGAGGGATTTCGGGGGCTACACCTTC
CDR3aa: CASRRDFGGYTF
abundance: -
v_gene: TRBV25-1
d_gene: -
j_gene: TRBJ1-2

CDR3nt: TGTGCCAGCAGCTGGGGGCTAGCGGGGGCCGGGGAAGATACGCAGTATTTT
CDR3aa: CASSWGLAGAGEDTQYF
abundance: -
v_gene: TRBV7-9
d_gene: TRBD2
j_gene: TRBJ2-3

CDR3nt: TGTGCCAGCAGCGAATCTACAGGGATCTTCACTGAAGCTTTCTTT
CDR3aa: CASSESTGIFTEAFF
abundance: -
v_gene: TRBV7-9
d_gene: -
j_gene: TRBJ1-1

CDR3nt: TGTGCCAGCGGAGAAGCCCCCTACAATGAGCAGTTCTTC
CDR3aa: CASGEAPYNEQFF
abundance: -
v_gene: TRBV27
d_gene: -
j_gene: TRBJ2-1

CDR3nt: TGTGCCAGCAGTTACTTTGGACTAGACCCTAACAATGAGCAGTTCTTC
CDR3aa: CASSYFGLDPNNEQFF
abundance: once
v_gene: TRBV6-5
d_gene: TRBD2
j_gene: TRBJ2-1

CDR3nt: TGTGCCAGCAGCCGGACAGGGGAGGGCATTCAGTACTTC
CDR3aa: CASSRTGEGIQYF
abundance: -
v_gene: TRBV5-4
d_gene: TRBD1
j_gene: TRBJ2-4

CDR3nt: TGTGCCATCAGTGAGTCGACAGGGAGGAAGACCCAGTACTTC
CDR3aa: CAISESTGRKTQYF
abundance: -
v_gene: TRBV10-3
d_gene: -
j_gene: TRBJ2-5

CDR3nt: TGTGCCTGGACGTCCGGACTAGCAAAAACCTACGAGCAGTACTTC
CDR3aa: CAWTSGLAKTYEQYF
abundance: -
v_gene: TRBV30
d_gene: TRBD2
j_gene: TRBJ2-7

CDR3nt: TGTGCCAGCAGCGTAGAACCAGGGGACGATCAGCCCCAGCATTTT
CDR3aa: CASSVEPGDDQPQHF
abundance: -
v_gene: TRBV9
d_gene: -
j_gene: TRBJ1-5

CDR3nt: TGTGCCAGCATCAAGGGGGGCGGGAGTAGACAAGAGACCCAGTACTTC
CDR3aa: CASIKGGGSRQETQYF
abundance: -
v_gene: TRBV7-9
d_gene: -
j_gene: TRBJ2-5

CDR3nt: TGCGCCAGCAGCCAAGAACCGTCCCTAGCCGCCTACGAGCAGTACTTC
CDR3aa: CASSQEPSLAAYEQYF
abundance: -
v_gene: TRBV4-1
d_gene: -
j_gene: TRBJ2-7

CDR3nt: TGTGCCAGCAGCTTATTGACTAGCTTCCACGAGCAGTACTTC
CDR3aa: CASSLLTSFHEQYF
abundance: once
v_gene: TRBV11-2
d_gene: TRBD2
j_gene: TRBJ2-7

CDR3nt: TGTGCCAGCTCACCCCCACAGGCTAGCACAGATACGCAGTATTTT
CDR3aa: CASSPPQASTDTQYF
abundance: once
v_gene: TRBV18
d_gene: -
j_gene: TRBJ2-3

CDR3nt: TGTGCCAGCAGCTTGGCCGAACAGGGGGACGAGCAGTACTTC
CDR3aa: CASSLAEQGDEQYF
abundance: -
v_gene: TRBV5-8
d_gene: TRBD1
j_gene: TRBJ2-7

CDR3nt: TGCGCCAGCAGCCAACCCGCGAGAACTGAAGCTTTCTTT
CDR3aa: CASSQPARTEAFF
abundance: -
v_gene: TRBV4-1
d_gene: -
j_gene: TRBJ1-1

CDR3nt: TGCAGCGTTGAACTTGCGGCAGGGCCTGGAAACACCATATATTTT
CDR3aa: CSVELAAGPGNTIYF
abundance: -
v_gene: TRBV29-1
d_gene: -
j_gene: TRBJ1-3

CDR3nt: TGTGCCAGCTCACCTCACAGGGTACGTGACTATGGCTACACCTTC
CDR3aa: CASSPHRVRDYGYTF
abundance: -
v_gene: TRBV18
d_gene: -
j_gene: TRBJ1-2

CDR3nt: TGTGCCAGCAGCCACGGGCGGGGGCCTCGAAGTGGGCAGTTCTTC
CDR3aa: CASSHGRGPRSGQFF
abundance: -
v_gene: TRBV14
d_gene: -
j_gene: TRBJ2-1

CDR3nt: TGTGCCAGCACTGGGACAGGGAGCACAGATACGCAGTATTTT
CDR3aa: CASTGTGSTDTQYF
abundance: -
v_gene: TRBV2
d_gene: TRBD1
j_gene: TRBJ2-3

CDR3nt: TGTGCCAGTTCCGAAACTAACTCTGGAAACACCATATATTTT
CDR3aa: CASSETNSGNTIYF
abundance: once
v_gene: TRBV9
d_gene: -
j_gene: TRBJ1-3

CDR3nt: TGTGCCAGCAGTGAATGGGCTAGCTTTTACGAGCAGTACTTC
CDR3aa: CASSEWASFYEQYF
abundance: once
v_gene: TRBV6-1
d_gene: -
j_gene: TRBJ2-7

CDR3nt: TGTGCCAGCAGGAAGACAGGGGACTCTTCCTATGGCTACACCTTC
CDR3aa: CASRKTGDSSYGYTF
abundance: -
v_gene: TRBV7-9
d_gene: TRBD1
j_gene: TRBJ1-2

CDR3nt: TGTGCCAGCAGTTACCCACGGGGAGGAGAAAAACTGTTTTTT
CDR3aa: CASSYPRGGEKLFF
abundance: -
v_gene: TRBV6-6
d_gene: -
j_gene: TRBJ1-4

CDR3nt: TGTGCCAGCAGCTTAGAGGGGATCCACACAGATACGCAGTATTTT
CDR3aa: CASSLEGIHTDTQYF
abundance: once
v_gene: TRBV7-2
d_gene: -
j_gene: TRBJ2-3

CDR3nt: TGTGCCAGCAAACGGACAGCTAATGAAAAACTGTTTTTT
CDR3aa: CASKRTANEKLFF
abundance: -
v_gene: TRBV11-2
d_gene: -
j_gene: TRBJ1-4

CDR3nt: TGTGCCTGGAGTGTCGTTAGGGAGCTGTTTTTT
CDR3aa: CAWSVVRELFF
abundance: -
v_gene: TRBV30
d_gene: -
j_gene: TRBJ2-2

CDR3nt: TGTGCCAGCAGCTTAGTCATAGCGGGAGGAAACTACGAGCAGTACTTC
CDR3aa: CASSLVIAGGNYEQYF
abundance: few
v_gene: TRBV7-9
d_gene: TRBD2
j_gene: TRBJ2-7

CDR3nt: TGTGCCAGCAGTCCCGGACAGGGTTACACTGAAGCTTTCTTT
CDR3aa: CASSPGQGYTEAFF
abundance: -
v_gene: TRBV28
d_gene: TRBD1
j_gene: TRBJ1-1

CDR3nt: TGTGCCAGCAGCTTCGGAGCTCCAACACTAGCGGGAGGGGGGTCCTACAATGAGCAGTTCTTC
CDR3aa: CASSFGAPTLAGGGSYNEQFF
abundance: -
v_gene: TRBV7-3
d_gene: TRBD2
j_gene: TRBJ2-1

CDR3nt: TGTGCCACCCTCGGGACTAGCGGGAGTTACGAGCAGTACTTC
CDR3aa: CATLGTSGSYEQYF
abundance: few
v_gene: TRBV6-6
d_gene: TRBD2
j_gene: TRBJ2-7

CDR3nt: TGTGCCAGCAGCCCGCGGTCAAGCGCAAGCTCCTACAATGAGCAGTTCTTC
CDR3aa: CASSPRSSASSYNEQFF
abundance: few
v_gene: TRBV9
d_gene: -
j_gene: TRBJ2-1

CDR3nt: TGTGCCTGGAGTCCCACCGGGTATGGCTACACCTTC
CDR3aa: CAWSPTGYGYTF
abundance: -
v_gene: TRBV30
d_gene: -
j_gene: TRBJ1-2

CDR3nt: TGTGCCAGTAGTTTCCCGCGAGGACAGGGGGCTGGCTACACCTTC
CDR3aa: CASSFPRGQGAGYTF
abundance: -
v_gene: TRBV19
d_gene: TRBD1
j_gene: TRBJ1-2

CDR3nt: TGTGCCAGTCGGGGGGCGGGAGGTCTGGAGACCCAGTACTTC
CDR3aa: CASRGAGGLETQYF
abundance: -
v_gene: TRBV19
d_gene: TRBD2
j_gene: TRBJ2-5

CDR3nt: TGTGCCAGTAGTAGCCCGACAGAGAACTATGGCTACACCTTC
CDR3aa: CASSSPTENYGYTF
abundance: -
v_gene: TRBV19
d_gene: -
j_gene: TRBJ1-2

CDR3nt: TGTGCCAGCCGGACAGCCAATCAGCCCCAGCATTTT
CDR3aa: CASRTANQPQHF
abundance: -
v_gene: TRBV7-2
d_gene: -
j_gene: TRBJ1-5

CDR3nt: TGTGCCAGCAGTCGCCGGGACAACTACGAGCAGTACTTC
CDR3aa: CASSRRDNYEQYF
abundance: -
v_gene: TRBV6-5
d_gene: -
j_gene: TRBJ2-7

CDR3nt: TGTGCCAGCAGTGAAGCAAGAGTTCGGGGGGATGGGAGCGGCTACACCTTC
CDR3aa: CASSEARVRGDGSGYTF
abundance: few
v_gene: TRBV6-1
d_gene: -
j_gene: TRBJ1-2

CDR3nt: TGTGCCAGCAGTGCGGTCGGACTAGCGGGGAACAATGAGCAGTTCTTC
CDR3aa: CASSAVGLAGNNEQFF
abundance: -
v_gene: TRBV6-1
d_gene: TRBD2
j_gene: TRBJ2-1

CDR3nt: TGCGCCAGCCTGCAGGGGTTTGGGGGGAACACTGAAGCTTTCTTT
CDR3aa: CASLQGFGGNTEAFF
abundance: -
v_gene: TRBV10-2
d_gene: -
j_gene: TRBJ1-1

CDR3nt: TGTGCCAGCAGCCAAGATGTCAGGGGACTAGCGGGCGCGAACACCGGGGAGCTGTTTTTT
CDR3aa: CASSQDVRGLAGANTGELFF
abundance: -
v_gene: TRBV14
d_gene: TRBD2
j_gene: TRBJ2-2

CDR3nt: TGCGCCAGCAGCCAAGATAAGTACTCAGATACGCAGTATTTT
CDR3aa: CASSQDKYSDTQYF
abundance: -
v_gene: TRBV4-1
d_gene: -
j_gene: TRBJ2-3

CDR3nt: TGTGCCAGCAGTCCGGGGGGAGGTGCGGGAGGGCCGTTTAGCACAGATACGCAGTATTTT
CDR3aa: CASSPGGGAGGPFSTDTQYF
abundance: -
v_gene: TRBV27
d_gene: TRBD2
j_gene: TRBJ2-3

CDR3nt: TGTGCCAGCAGCCAAGGGGACATCCACCAAGAGACCCAGTACTTC
CDR3aa: CASSQGDIHQETQYF
abundance: -
v_gene: TRBV14
d_gene: -
j_gene: TRBJ2-5

CDR3nt: TGTGCCAGCACGAAGACAGCAGAGACCCAGTACTTC
CDR3aa: CASTKTAETQYF
abundance: -
v_gene: TRBV6-1
d_gene: -
j_gene: TRBJ2-5

CDR3nt: TGCGCCAGCAGCTTGGCCAGCGAGTATGGCAACACCTTC
CDR3aa: CASSLASEYGNTF
abundance: once
v_gene: TRBV5-1
d_gene: -
j_gene: TRBJ1-2

CDR3nt: TGTGCCAGCAGCACTTTGACTAGCGGGGGCCGTCACAATGAGCAGTTCTTC
CDR3aa: CASSTLTSGGRHNEQFF
abundance: -
v_gene: TRBV7-9
d_gene: TRBD2
j_gene: TRBJ2-1

CDR3nt: TGTGCCAGCAGTGCCCGGGATTCAATCTCTGGAAACACCATATATTTT
CDR3aa: CASSARDSISGNTIYF
abundance: few
v_gene: TRBV2
d_gene: -
j_gene: TRBJ1-3